These 22 T cell receptor beta chains share one sample of origin, sequenced in a study of T cell changes during pregnancy in multiple sclerosis. Assay: immunoSEQ multiplex PCR; the TCRdb copy retains only in-frame clones and omits some. The sample shows around 130,000 clones, about 96% of them seen only once. This material consisted of peripheral blood, taken after pregnancy. The receptors here all came from a female donor with multiple sclerosis, enrolled in a pregnancy study.

The CDR3 here is CASSPFSGNGEQYF. CDR3 DNA: TGTGCCAGTAGTCCCTTTAGCGGGAATGGCGAGCAGTACTTC. This sequence joins TRBV19 and TRBJ2-7; TRBD2 matches at 8 bases. The V and J ends lost 5 bases and 6 bases, in that order; junction bases with no gene match: 9. CDR3 length: 14 residues. The V gene's germline CDR1 is LNHDA and CDR2 SQIVND (reference sequence).

This chain uses TRBV6-6 with TRBJ1-4; 8 bases are shared with TRBD1. The CDR3 runs to 16 residues. The junction had 5 bases not matched to a gene; V was cut back by 1 base and J by 4 bases. The V gene's germline CDR1 is MNHNY and CDR2 SVGAGI (reference sequence). DNA for the CDR3: TGTGCCAGCAGTTACTTAGGACAGGGAGTTAATGAAAAACTGTTTTTT. It yields the protein CASSYLGQGVNEKLFF.

This clone was recorded once. The CDR3 nucleotides are TGTGCCATCAGCGGACTAGGAGACGCCGGGGAGCTGTTTTTT. It codes for CAISGLGDAGELFF. The genes are TRBV10-3 and TRBJ2-2; 7 nucleotides agree with TRBD2. This CDR3 region has 14 residues. Germline assignment: CDR1 ENHRY and CDR2 SYGVKD. J lost 6 bases, V lost 6 bases, and 7 bases had no gene match.

The J gene is TRBJ2-3, the V gene TRBV7-2, with 10 bases fitting TRBD1. V gave up 2 bases and J gave up 7 bases; unmatched junction bases: 15. There are 18 residues in the CDR3. From germline, CDR1 is SGHTA and CDR2 FQGNSA. CDR3 nucleotide sequence: TGTGCCAGCAGCTTAAGGGCCCCTGGACAGGGGGTCTCCTATACGCAGTATTTT. Its protein product is CASSLRAPGQGVSYTQYF.

The rearrangement joins TRBV2 to TRBJ1-5; D is perhaps TRBD1 (6 bases). Trimming stripped 5 bases from V and 3 bases from J, with 14 bases between. CDR1 and CDR2 from the germline V gene are SNHLY and FYNNEI. The CDR3 has 15 amino acids. The CDR3 DNA reads as TGTGCCAGCAGTAAAGAGGACAGCCTCAATCAGCCCCAGCATTTT. Protein: CASSKEDSLNQPQHF.

The chain joins TRBV7-9 to TRBJ2-3; 13 nucleotides match TRBD2. The junction had 2 bases not matched to a gene; V was cut back by 4 bases and J by 4 bases. The CDR3 is 15 amino acids. Germline CDR1 reads SEHNR; CDR2 reads FQNEAQ (reference sequence). DNA of the CDR3: TGTGCCAGCAGCTCTGGACTAGCGGGAGCAGATACGCAGTATTTT. Protein sequence: CASSSGLAGADTQYF.

J is TRBJ2-7 and V is TRBV9; the D gene is possibly TRBD1 (5 bases). Trimming removed 5 bases from V and 3 bases from J, with 21 bases in between. The germline CDR1 and CDR2 sequences are SGDLS and YYNGEE. This CDR3 has 16 residues. The CDR3 nucleotides are TGTGCCAGCAGTAAGACAGCCCTAGGCCCCTACTACGAGCAGTACTTC. Translation: CASSKTALGPYYEQYF. The variable domain in full, with the rest retrieved from reference TRBV9 and TRBJ2-7, is DSGVTQTPKHLITATGQRVTLRCSPRSGDLSVYWYQQSLDQGLQFLIQYYNGEERAKGNILERFSAQQFPDLHSELNLSSLELGDSALYFCASSKTALGPYYEQYFGPGTRLTVT.

CDR3 amino acids: CASSEALGSTGEQYF. CDR3 bases: TGTGCCAGCAGTGAAGCGCTTGGTTCCACGGGGGAGCAGTACTTC. This rearrangement joins TRBV2 to TRBJ2-7, with a weak D call TRBD2 (5 bases). The germline gives CDR1 SNHLY, CDR2 FYNNEI. The CDR3 sequence is 15 residues long. Trimming pared 0 bases from V and 7 bases from J, leaving 16 bases between.

V and J are TRBV7-2 and TRBJ2-7; D may be TRBD1 (5 bases). The length of the CDR3 is 14 residues. V dropped 2 bases and J dropped 4 bases, with 12 bases sitting between them. In germline, CDR1 is SGHTA, CDR2 FQGNSA. The CDR3 loop reads CASSLRQNGYEQYF. In DNA form, the CDR3 reads TGTGCCAGCAGCTTACGACAGAACGGGTACGAGCAGTACTTC.

The CDR3, as DNA: TGCAGCGTTCTTACCGGCGAGGGAGGCTACACCTTC. Translation gives CSVLTGEGGYTF. This rearrangement joins TRBV29-1 to TRBJ1-2; D remains unclear. Germline loops: CDR1 SQVTM, CDR2 ANQGSEA. The ends were cut back, 5 bases at V and 8 bases at J, with 15 bases in the middle. This CDR3 spans 12 amino acids.

The chain links TRBV5-1 to TRBJ2-1, with TRBD2 identical over 8 bases. Germline V gene data show CDR1 as SGHRS and CDR2 as YFSETQ. The CDR3 covers 19 residues. V trimming: 0 bases; J trimming: 2 bases; junction bases outside the gene matches: 13. The CDR3 DNA follows: TGCGCCAGCAGCTTGGTGGACTCCCGGACTAGCAGTACCTACAATGAGCAGTTCTTC. This translates into CASSLVDSRTSSTYNEQFF.

This clone was recorded only once. V is TRBV19 and J is TRBJ1-2; TRBD1 agrees at 7 bases. V shed 7 bases, J shed 2 bases, and the junction held 7 bases outside the gene matches. Germline CDR1 reads LNHDA; CDR2 reads SQIVND (reference sequence). The CDR3 runs 14 residues. The CDR3 DNA follows: TGTGCCAGTACCCCGGACAGGCTGAACTATGGCTACACCTTC. Protein sequence: CASTPDRLNYGYTF.

The chain employs TRBV5-1 and TRBJ2-4, with 16 bases identical to TRBD2. The J segment lost 11 bases and the V segment lost 0 bases, leaving 2 bases of the junction unmatched. Germline-derived CDR1 and CDR2 are SGHRS and YFSETQ. This CDR3 contains 15 residues. The CDR3 spells CASSLEGLAGGVQYF. In nucleotides, the CDR3 is TGCGCCAGCAGCTTGGAGGGACTAGCGGGAGGGGTTCAGTACTTC.

The chain carries TRBV21-1 and TRBJ1-4. TRBV21-1 is an annotated pseudogene. The CDR3 consists of 16 residues. CDR3 amino acids: CASSKREKATNEKLFF. The CDR3 bases are TGTGCCAGCAGCAAACGCGAGAAAGCAACTAATGAAAAACTGTTTTTT.

The genes are TRBV5-4 and TRBJ2-3; D uncertain. Germline CDR1 reads SGHNT; CDR2 reads YYREEE (reference sequence). V dropped 4 bases and J dropped 4 bases, with 10 bases sitting between them. This CDR3 is built from 13 residues. The CDR3 DNA follows: TGTGCCAGCAGCGGCGCACGGGCAGATACGCAGTATTTT. Amino acid sequence: CASSGARADTQYF.

The gene calls are TRBV7-3 and TRBJ2-1; D is ambiguous. The CDR3 loop spans 15 amino acids. CDR1 and CDR2 from the germline V gene are SGHTA and FQGTGA. Trimming removed 0 bases from V and 1 base from J, with 7 bases in between. In DNA form, the CDR3 reads TGTGCCAGCAGCTTAACGGTCGGGTCCTACAATGAGCAGTTCTTC. It is translated as CASSLTVGSYNEQFF. Looking up the rest from reference TRBV7-3 and TRBJ2-1 gives the full variable domain: GAGVSQTPSNKVTEKGKYVELRCDPISGHTALYWYRQSLGQGPEFLIYFQGTGAADDSGLPNDRFFAVRPEGSVSTLKIQRTERGDSAVYLCASSLTVGSYNEQFFGPGTRLTVL.

The chain employs TRBV10-3 and TRBJ1-1; D ambiguous. V dropped 2 bases and J dropped 5 bases, with 30 bases sitting between them. Germline V gene data show CDR1 as ENHRY and CDR2 as SYGVKD. The CDR3 has 20 amino acids. Here the CDR3 reads CAISERFLRSGGSPFTEAFF. DNA for the CDR3: TGTGCCATCAGTGAGCGATTCCTTCGTTCGGGTGGCAGCCCATTTACTGAAGCTTTCTTT.

The rearrangement uses TRBV28 and TRBJ2-7, with D maybe TRBD1 (6 bases). The V end lost 4 bases, the J end lost 2 bases, and 12 bases lay between the germline ends. Germline loops: CDR1 MDHEN, CDR2 SYDVKM. The CDR3 loop spans 14 amino acids. Here the CDR3 DNA reads TGTGCCAGCAGTTCAGGGGCGAATCCCTACGAGCAGTACTTC. Translation gives CASSSGANPYEQYF.

In this sample, this clone turned up once. This chain uses TRBV19 with TRBJ1-1; the D gene is possibly TRBD1 (6 bases). CDR1 is LNHDA, CDR2 SQIVND, per germline (reference sequence). This CDR3 comprises 15 residues. Trimming removed 7 bases from V and 1 base from J, with 16 bases in between. DNA of the CDR3: TGTGCCAGTACCTCCGAGCGGACAGCGAACACTGAAGCTTTCTTT. The encoded protein is CASTSERTANTEAFF.

J is TRBJ2-3 and V is TRBV7-6; 8 nucleotides line up with TRBD1. With 6 bases clipped from V and 0 bases from J, the junction kept 5 bases outside the gene matches. Germline assignment: CDR1 SGHVS and CDR2 FNYEAQ. CDR3 size: 15 residues. The CDR3 nucleotides are TGTGCCAGCAGGACTACAGGGGGAAGCACAGATACGCAGTATTTT. This gives the protein CASRTTGGSTDTQYF. The full variable domain, completed using reference TRBV7-6 and TRBJ2-3, is GAGVSQSPRYKVTKRGQDVALRCDPISGHVSLYWYRQALGQGPEFLTYFNYEAQQDKSGLPNDRFSAERPEGSISTLTIQRTEQRDSAMYRCASRTTGGSTDTQYFGPGTRLTVL.

The chain joins TRBV5-6 to TRBJ2-7; 8 bases align to TRBD2. Germline V gives CDR1 SGHDT, CDR2 YYEEEE. This CDR3 has 14 residues. V shed 2 bases, J shed 3 bases, and the junction held 4 bases outside the gene matches. This chain's CDR3 is CASSFGGRFYEQYF. As DNA, the CDR3 is TGTGCCAGCAGCTTCGGCGGGAGGTTCTACGAGCAGTACTTC.

V usage is TRBV25-1 and J usage is TRBJ1-6, with a weak D call TRBD1 (6 bases). V gave up 1 base and J gave up 6 bases, with 13 bases separating them. Germline V gene lookup returns CDR1 MGHDK and CDR2 SYGVNS. This CDR3 contains 16 residues. This chain's CDR3 is CASSEFGQSVNSPLHF. CDR3 DNA: TGTGCCAGCAGTGAATTCGGACAGTCAGTTAATTCACCCCTCCACTTT.